The entry below describes one TCR beta chain. No cognate antigen has been identified for it. Base quality data are lacking; no much larger clone is found one base away. CDR1 and CDR2 are read off the germline V gene as KGHSH and LQKENI. At the junction V is shortened by 3 bases and J by 0 bases; bases outside the gene matches: 5. There are 16 amino acids in the CDR3, from cysteine to phenylalanine inclusive. Of all the DNA, just the CDR3 is kept, 48 bases in frame from base 1. The data originate from a study of blood T cell repertoires in COVID-19 (TCRdb year 2020). Some background on the complete study: The collaborator samples originated in the United States, Italy and Spain and spanned the acute and convalescent phases of COVID-19. Deeply sampled blood TCRbeta repertoires from subjects exposed to, actively infected with, or recovered from COVID-19 were included in the dataset. The material from the prospective study consisted of cDNA or gDNA derived from T cells, B-cell-depleted T cells, or PBMCs. Samples were obtained from the ongoing ImmuneRACE study (first 160 participants) and from roughly 1,300 subjects provided by 6 global collaborators. Sample metadata almost always included a de-identified subject ID, COVID-19 status, age in years and sex. The repertoires were released in a freely available public database intended as a resource for research on the immune response to SARS-CoV-2. Where HLA class I and class II types were available, the types were taken from metadata supplied by the sample provider, not from assay-based typing.

What the work shows at the level of the full study, not this receptor alone: The quantity of clinical and demographic metadata differed by source and by participant and was supplied without curation.

The immunoSEQ Assay, a bias-controlled multiplex PCR, was used to amplify TCRbeta CDR3 regions from genomic DNA. The study's processing was this. The number of nucleated cells in each sample was estimated by amplification of reference gene primers within the assay. Sequence reads were collapsed and filtered to measure the absolute abundance of every unique TCRbeta CDR3 rearrangement. For each sample, productive Simpson clonality was calculated by taking the square root of Simpson's diversity index across productive rearrangements. The clones in this table, taken by TCRdb from immuneACCESS, are in-frame only. Not every clone is retained; where verified, under half of the shortfall comes from an unresolved V gene, and the cause of the rest is unknown. The D gene and trimming were derived from the DNA, and the V and J assignments and clone size from that table. This sample gives some 130,000 clones in total; approximately 83% of them show up just once. About 18% of the sample is in the top ten clones.

A second Seattle source provided samples from volunteer blood donors who had recovered from COVID-19. Each collaborating institution followed its own protocols to collect whole blood in K2EDTA tubes. For TCRbeta analysis, collaborators shipped samples in one of three forms: frozen whole blood, isolated PBMCs, or DNA extracted from either of those sample types. The sample comprised peripheral blood. This clonotype was obtained from a woman in her fifties or sixties who had recovered from COVID-19. The rearranged segments are TRBV18 and TRBJ2-1; TRBD1 fits 7 bases in the junction. The CDR3 is CASSPTGELSYNEQFF. The sequence in DNA is TGTGCCAGCTCACCTACAGGGGAGCTCTCCTACAATGAGCAGTTCTTC.